This TCR beta chain was recorded in a study of molecular identifiers for immune sequencing clone quantification. Using 10%, 30% or 50% RNA, naive CD8 libraries were derived from around 20,000 to 1,000,000 sorted cells. Study conclusions and caveats: Effector cells kept over 98% of their molecules in clones above 20 RNA copies, while naive cells kept under 1% there. Investigators reportedly could detect spiked Jurkat TCR RNA from one cell among about a million naive cells.

The use of previously described methods and listed TCR primers produced the bulk TCR libraries. MiXCR, run by TCRdb on the PCR reads, gives a single entry per CDR3 protein. The table shows about 320,000 distinct CDR3 sequences, with roughly a quarter occurring only once. Worth noting for this clonotype: The antigen is unknown.

This TCR derives from a human donor in good health. Some libraries in this study had Jurkat cell RNA spiked in. Input material: naive CD8+ T cells from blood, with Jurkat cell RNA spiked in. Noted subset: FACS-sorted CD8+CD4-CCR7+CD45RA+ naive T cells.

The CDR3 DNA reads as TGCAGAGCTGCCCGGACAGGGGGAATTAATGAAAAACTGTTTTTT. Residues: CRAARTGGINEKLFF. V and J are TRBV20-1 and TRBJ1-4, with TRBD1 identical over 10 bases. Germline V gene data show CDR1 as DFQATT and CDR2 as SNEGSKA (reference sequence). The CDR3 is 15 amino acids.